This record concerns one T cell receptor beta chain sequence. Its antigen remains unidentified. V shed 1 base and J 0 bases; nucleotides not matched to a gene: 2. CDR1 and CDR2 from the germline V gene are SGHDT and YYEEEE. The CDR3 sequence is 15 residues long. The sample belongs to a study of cytomegalovirus exposure and HLA in healthy donors. Turning to the study itself: Approximately 85 million unique TCRs from HLA-typed donors made up an early data release.

PCR involved 60 Vbeta and 13 Jbeta primers. TCRdb keeps only in-frame clones here, not all; method: immunoSEQ multiplex PCR. This sample yields roughly 230,000 clones, of which 80% to 95% are seen a single time; about 1.8% belongs to the top ten. Whole-study findings and limits: The authors listed approximately 150 TCR beta chains as cytomegalovirus-associated.

J is TRBJ2-7 and V is TRBV5-6; 9 nucleotides agree with TRBD1. This sequence was found in a girl aged 2-15 years in good health and CMV-seronegative. The sequenced sample was PBMCs. In DNA, the CDR3 is TGTGCCAGCAGCTTGACGGGACAGGGCTCCTACGAGCAGTACTTC. Translated, it gives CASSLTGQGSYEQYF.